This entry lists 20 T cell receptor beta chains sequenced from one sample in a study of blood T cell repertoires in COVID-19 (dated by TCRdb to the early 2020s). The library was prepared using the immunoSEQ multiplex PCR assay. The clones in this table, taken by TCRdb from immuneACCESS, are in-frame only. Not every clone is retained; where verified, under half of the shortfall comes from an unresolved V gene, and the cause of the rest is unknown. The sample data list about 160,000 clones, and about 85% of these were observed just once. Clones ranked in the top ten supply over 5% of the sample. The specimen was peripheral blood. Receptors originate from a woman aged 45-60 years with COVID-19, enrolled during active disease.

The V call is TRBV4-3, the J call TRBJ1-2; D might be TRBD1 (5 bases). There are 14 residues in the CDR3. Looked up from germline, CDR1 is LGHNA and CDR2 is YSLEER. Trimming cost V 2 bases and J 6 bases, with 13 bases left between them. The CDR3: CASSQPGNLHGYTF. The CDR3, as DNA: TGCGCCAGCAGCCAACCAGGGAATCTACATGGCTACACCTTC.

There are a few counts of this clone. The chain couples TRBV20-1 to TRBJ2-3; 7 positions agree with TRBD1. V was clipped by 5 bases and J by 5 bases; unmatched bases: 1. The CDR3 has 11 amino acids. CDR1 is DFQATT and CDR2 is SNEGSKA in the germline V gene (reference sequence). This chain's CDR3 is CSAQGVDTQYF. Here the CDR3 DNA reads TGCAGTGCTCAGGGGGTAGATACGCAGTATTTT.

The rearrangement uses TRBV7-2 and TRBJ1-3; D call uncertain. V lost 6 bases to trimming and J lost 0 bases, with 9 bases between them. The CDR3 loop spans 14 amino acids. The germline gives CDR1 SGHTA, CDR2 FQGNSA. The CDR3 loop is CASRVKSSGNTIYF. The CDR3 DNA reads as TGTGCCAGCAGGGTGAAGAGCTCTGGAAACACCATATATTTT.

The CDR3 here is CASSIKLNQPQHF. CDR3 sequence (DNA): TGTGCCAGTAGTATTAAATTGAATCAGCCCCAGCATTTT. V gene TRBV19 combines with J gene TRBJ1-5; D not resolved. V lost 3 bases and J 4 bases, leaving 7 bases between the germline ends. Per germline, CDR1 LNHDA and CDR2 SQIVND (reference sequence). The CDR3 contains 13 residues.

The chain uses TRBV21-1 and TRBJ2-7; no DNA check was done on the table's D call, TRBD2. TRBV21-1 is designated a pseudogene. This CDR3 is built from 18 residues. As DNA, the CDR3 is TGTGCCAGTGGCGTAGCGGGGGGGCGAGGGAGCGCGGCCTACGAGCAGTACTTC. Translating it yields CASGVAGGRGSAAYEQYF.

This sequence joins TRBV6-6 and TRBJ1-6, with D possibly being TRBD1 (6 bases). Trimming cost V 5 bases and J 0 bases, with 14 bases left between them. This CDR3 contains 17 residues. Germline V gives CDR1 MNHNY, CDR2 SVGAGI (reference sequence). Written as DNA, the CDR3 is TGTGCCAGCAGTCCCGGACAGAAGAGCTCCTATAATTCACCCCTCCACTTT. Translating gives CASSPGQKSSYNSPLHF.

V is TRBV2 and J is TRBJ1-2, with TRBD1 identical over 9 bases. Losses at the gene ends were 4 bases for V and 7 bases for J; bases not matched to a gene: 7. This CDR3 is built from 14 residues. Germline V gives CDR1 SNHLY, CDR2 FYNNEI. CDR3 in amino acids: CASSAAGQGSGYTF. The CDR3 nucleotides read TGTGCCAGCAGTGCCGCCGGACAGGGGTCTGGCTACACCTTC.

V is TRBV5-4 and J is TRBJ2-5; D unclear. The length of the CDR3 is 12 residues. V was pared by 2 bases and J by 4 bases, with 6 bases between. Per the germline V gene, CDR1 is SGHNT and CDR2 is YYREEE (reference sequence). The CDR3 DNA reads as TGTGCCAGCAGCTTAATGCGAGAGACCCAGTACTTC. It specifies CASSLMRETQYF.

The table lists this clone with a few counts. CDR3 nucleotide sequence: TGTGCCAGCTCACCGTCGCGGGACAGGGGACAGCCCCAGCATTTT. Translated, it gives CASSPSRDRGQPQHF. This chain uses TRBV18 with TRBJ1-5, with 10 bases lining up with TRBD1. The germline V gene has CDR1 KGHSH and CDR2 LQKENI. This CDR3 is 15 amino acids long. J gave up 7 bases and V 3 bases, and 6 bases lay outside the gene matches.

The rearrangement joins TRBV5-5 to TRBJ1-3, with D possibly TRBD1 on 5 matching bases. CDR1 and CDR2 from the germline V gene are SGHKS and YYEKEE (reference sequence). The CDR3 is 15 residues long. Trimming left V 3 bases short and J 3 bases short, with 13 bases between. The CDR3 loop reads CASSSTWGGGNTIYF. The CDR3 nucleotides are TGTGCCAGCAGCTCGACCTGGGGGGGTGGAAACACCATATATTTT.

This chain uses TRBV11-2 with TRBJ1-6; D not certain. V shed 6 bases and J shed 7 bases, with 7 bases lying between them. The germline gives CDR1 SGHAT, CDR2 FQNNGV. This CDR3 region has 12 residues. The CDR3: CASSPQNSPLHF. The CDR3 bases are TGTGCCAGCAGTCCACAGAATTCACCCCTCCACTTT.

V gene TRBV28 combines with J gene TRBJ2-3; TRBD2 aligns across 8 bases. This CDR3 is built from 18 residues. The germline CDR1 and CDR2 sequences are MDHEN and SYDVKM. Germline trimming cut 2 bases from V and 5 bases from J; bases unmatched to any gene: 15. The CDR3 spells CASSLSPGLGSLVDTQYF. The CDR3 DNA is TGTGCCAGCAGTTTAAGCCCGGGACTAGGTTCTTTGGTAGATACGCAGTATTTT.

The chain employs TRBV30 and TRBJ2-1; D not resolved. Trimming removed 4 bases at V and 7 bases at J, with 8 bases between. This CDR3 is 11 amino acids long. Germline loops: CDR1 GTSNPN, CDR2 SVGIG (reference sequence). The CDR3 spells CAWTTLNEQFF. In nucleotides, the CDR3 is TGTGCCTGGACAACTCTGAATGAGCAGTTCTTC.

V gene TRBV9 combines with J gene TRBJ2-1; 7 bases fit TRBD2. V was pared by 4 bases and J by 0 bases, with 7 bases of the junction left unmatched. The CDR3 runs to 16 residues. Germline CDR1 and CDR2: SGDLS and YYNGEE. The chain's CDR3 is CASSPTAGFSYNEQFF. CDR3 DNA sequence: TGTGCCAGCAGCCCTACAGCGGGGTTCTCCTACAATGAGCAGTTCTTC.

The rearrangement links TRBV6-5 to TRBJ1-2, with 9 nucleotides matching TRBD1. The J segment lost 4 bases and the V segment lost 2 bases, leaving 5 bases of the junction unmatched. Looked up from germline, CDR1 is MNHEY and CDR2 is SVGAGI. The CDR3 length is 15 residues. In DNA, the CDR3 is TGTGCCAGCAGTTACGGACAGGGGACCATCTATGGCTACACCTTC. It encodes CASSYGQGTIYGYTF.

The chain has TRBV18 and TRBJ2-7; no reliable D call. The CDR3 totals 14 residues. Germline V gene data show CDR1 as KGHSH and CDR2 as LQKENI. Trimming pared 1 base from V and 6 bases from J, leaving 13 bases between. CDR3 bases: TGTGCCAGCTCACCACTTGACACCATCTCCGAGCAGTACTTC. Amino acids: CASSPLDTISEQYF.

The rearrangement joins TRBV7-3 to TRBJ2-3; D remains ambiguous. The CDR3 covers 13 residues. The V end lost 5 bases, the J end lost 0 bases, and 6 bases lay between the germline ends. CDR1 is SGHTA and CDR2 is FQGTGA in the germline V gene. CDR3: CASSGQSTDTQYF. As DNA, the CDR3 is TGTGCCAGCAGCGGGCAGAGCACAGATACGCAGTATTTT.

The chain uses TRBV5-1 and TRBJ2-3; 8 nucleotides align to TRBD2. Germline V gives CDR1 SGHRS, CDR2 YFSETQ. Trimming took 5 bases from V and 0 from J; bases not matched to a gene: 11. The CDR3 is 17 amino acids. The CDR3 sequence is CASRGGNGGASTDTQYF. CDR3 in DNA: TGCGCCAGCAGGGGAGGGAACGGGGGGGCCAGCACAGATACGCAGTATTTT.

The V call is TRBV5-6, the J call TRBJ1-5; 9 bases line up with TRBD1. The CDR3 runs 16 residues. Germline V gives CDR1 SGHDT, CDR2 YYEEEE. V lost 3 bases and J lost 5; bases outside the gene matches: 9. CDR3 protein: CASSWDPGQGYQPQHF. The CDR3 nucleotides read TGTGCCAGCAGCTGGGACCCCGGACAGGGGTATCAGCCCCAGCATTTT.

This clone turned up a few times. DNA of the CDR3: TGTGCCATCAGTGGGGGCGCGACGAACACCGGGGAGCTGTTTTTT. Amino acid sequence: CAISGGATNTGELFF. The genes are TRBV10-3 and TRBJ2-2, with D possibly matching TRBD1 (5 bases). Germline V gene data show CDR1 as ENHRY and CDR2 as SYGVKD. The V end was cut by 4 bases, the J end by 0 bases, with 9 bases between. This CDR3 is 15 amino acids long.